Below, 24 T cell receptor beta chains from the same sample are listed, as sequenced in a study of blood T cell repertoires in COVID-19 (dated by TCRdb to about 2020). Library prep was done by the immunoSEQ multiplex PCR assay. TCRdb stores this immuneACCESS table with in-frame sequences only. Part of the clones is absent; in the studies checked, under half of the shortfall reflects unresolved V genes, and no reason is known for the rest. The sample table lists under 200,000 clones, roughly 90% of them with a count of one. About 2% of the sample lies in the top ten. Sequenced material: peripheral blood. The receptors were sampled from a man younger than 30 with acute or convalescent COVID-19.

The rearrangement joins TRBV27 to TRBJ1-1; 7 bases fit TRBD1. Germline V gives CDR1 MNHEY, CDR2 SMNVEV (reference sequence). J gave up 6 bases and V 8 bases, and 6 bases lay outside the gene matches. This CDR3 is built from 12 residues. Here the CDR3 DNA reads TGTGCCAGCTGGGACAGCCTCTCTGAAGCTTTCTTT. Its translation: CASWDSLSEAFF.

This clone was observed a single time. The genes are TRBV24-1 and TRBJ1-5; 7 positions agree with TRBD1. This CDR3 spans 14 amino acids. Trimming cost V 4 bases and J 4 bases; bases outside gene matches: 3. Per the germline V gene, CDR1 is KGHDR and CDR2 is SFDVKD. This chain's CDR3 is CATSEPGGNQPQHF. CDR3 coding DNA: TGTGCCACCAGTGAGCCAGGGGGGAATCAGCCCCAGCATTTT.

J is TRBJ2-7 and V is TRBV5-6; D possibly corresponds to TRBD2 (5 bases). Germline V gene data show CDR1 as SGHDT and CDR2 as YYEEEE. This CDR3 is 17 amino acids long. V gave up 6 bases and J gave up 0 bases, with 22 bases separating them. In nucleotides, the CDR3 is TGTGCCAGCACCGAGTACGGTCGGGGAGCCAGCTCCTACGAGCAGTACTTC. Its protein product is CASTEYGRGASSYEQYF.

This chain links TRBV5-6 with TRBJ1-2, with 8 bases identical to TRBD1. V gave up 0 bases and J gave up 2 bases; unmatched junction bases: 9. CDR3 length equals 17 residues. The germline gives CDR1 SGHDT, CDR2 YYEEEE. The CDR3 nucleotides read TGTGCCAGCAGCTTGGGACAGGGGCCCTTGGGGAACTATGGCTACACCTTC. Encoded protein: CASSLGQGPLGNYGYTF.

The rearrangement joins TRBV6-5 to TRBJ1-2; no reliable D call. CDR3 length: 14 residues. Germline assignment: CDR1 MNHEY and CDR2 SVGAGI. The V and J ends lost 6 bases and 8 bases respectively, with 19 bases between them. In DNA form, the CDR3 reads TGTGCCAGCAGCCGTCAGGAGGCAGTGGACGGCTACACCTTC. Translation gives CASSRQEAVDGYTF.

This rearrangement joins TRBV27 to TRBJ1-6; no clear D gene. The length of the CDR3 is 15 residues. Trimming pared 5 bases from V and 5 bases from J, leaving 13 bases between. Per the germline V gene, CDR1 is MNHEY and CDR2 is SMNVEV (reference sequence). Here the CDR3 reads CASSLSYLDNSPLHF. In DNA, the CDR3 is TGTGCCAGCAGTCTCAGTTATCTCGATAATTCACCCCTCCACTTT.

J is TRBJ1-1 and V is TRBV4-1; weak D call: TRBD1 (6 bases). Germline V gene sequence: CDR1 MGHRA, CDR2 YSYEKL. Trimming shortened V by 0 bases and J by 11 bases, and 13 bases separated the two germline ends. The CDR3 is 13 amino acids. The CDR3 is CASSQDREGGAFF. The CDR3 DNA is TGCGCCAGCAGCCAAGATCGAGAGGGGGGGGCTTTCTTT.

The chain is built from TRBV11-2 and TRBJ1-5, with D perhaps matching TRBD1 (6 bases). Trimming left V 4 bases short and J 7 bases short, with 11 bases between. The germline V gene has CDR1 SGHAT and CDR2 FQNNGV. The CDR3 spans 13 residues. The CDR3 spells CASSSVQGQPQHF. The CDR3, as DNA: TGTGCCAGCAGCTCGGTACAGGGACAGCCCCAGCATTTT.

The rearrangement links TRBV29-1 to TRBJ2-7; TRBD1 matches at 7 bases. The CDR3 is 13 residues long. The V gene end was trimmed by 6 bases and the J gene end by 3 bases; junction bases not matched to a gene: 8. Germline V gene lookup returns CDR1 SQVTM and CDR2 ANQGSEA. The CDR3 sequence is CSVQTGQNYEQYF. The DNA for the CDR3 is TGCAGCGTCCAAACGGGACAGAACTACGAGCAGTACTTC.

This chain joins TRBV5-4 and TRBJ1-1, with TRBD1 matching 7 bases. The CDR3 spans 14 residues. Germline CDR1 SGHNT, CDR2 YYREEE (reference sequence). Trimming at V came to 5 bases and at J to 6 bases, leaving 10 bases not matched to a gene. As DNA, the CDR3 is TGTGCCAGCAGACCCGACAGGGTGATTGCTGAAGCTTTCTTT. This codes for CASRPDRVIAEAFF. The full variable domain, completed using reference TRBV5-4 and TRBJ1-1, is ETGVTQSPTHLIKTRGQQVTLRCSSQSGHNTVSWYQQALGQGPQFIFQYYREEENGRGNFPPRFSGLQFPNYSSELNVNALELDDSALYLCASRPDRVIAEAFFGQGTRLTVV.

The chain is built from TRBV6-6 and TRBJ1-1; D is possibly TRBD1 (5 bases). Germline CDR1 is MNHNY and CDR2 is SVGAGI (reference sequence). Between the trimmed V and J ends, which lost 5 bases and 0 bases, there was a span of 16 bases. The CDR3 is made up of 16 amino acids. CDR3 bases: TGTGCCAGCAGTCGACCGACAGTCTCTATGAACACTGAAGCTTTCTTT. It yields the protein CASSRPTVSMNTEAFF.

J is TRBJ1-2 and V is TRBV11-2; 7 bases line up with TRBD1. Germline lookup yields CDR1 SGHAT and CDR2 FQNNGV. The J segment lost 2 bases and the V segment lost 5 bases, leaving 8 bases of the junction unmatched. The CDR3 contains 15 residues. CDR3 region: CASSPLQGRNYGYTF. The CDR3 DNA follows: TGTGCCAGCAGCCCGTTACAGGGGAGGAACTATGGCTACACCTTC.

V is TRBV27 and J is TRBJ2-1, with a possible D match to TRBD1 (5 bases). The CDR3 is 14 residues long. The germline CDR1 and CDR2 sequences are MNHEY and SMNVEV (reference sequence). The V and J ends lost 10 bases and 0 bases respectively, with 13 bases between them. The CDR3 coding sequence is TGTGCCACGTCGAGACAGCGCTCCTACAATGAGCAGTTCTTC. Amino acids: CATSRQRSYNEQFF.

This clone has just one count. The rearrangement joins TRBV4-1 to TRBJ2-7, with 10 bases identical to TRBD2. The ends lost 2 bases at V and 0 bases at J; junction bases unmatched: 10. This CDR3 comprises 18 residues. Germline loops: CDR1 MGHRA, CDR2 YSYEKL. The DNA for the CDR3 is TGCGCCAGCAGCCAAAGACTAGCGGGCCCCCCTAGCTCCTACGAGCAGTACTTC. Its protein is CASSQRLAGPPSSYEQYF.

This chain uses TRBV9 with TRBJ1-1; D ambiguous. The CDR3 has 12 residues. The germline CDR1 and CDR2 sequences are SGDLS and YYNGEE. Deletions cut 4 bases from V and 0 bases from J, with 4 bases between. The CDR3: CASSPLNTEAFF. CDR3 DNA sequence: TGTGCCAGCAGCCCGTTGAACACTGAAGCTTTCTTT.

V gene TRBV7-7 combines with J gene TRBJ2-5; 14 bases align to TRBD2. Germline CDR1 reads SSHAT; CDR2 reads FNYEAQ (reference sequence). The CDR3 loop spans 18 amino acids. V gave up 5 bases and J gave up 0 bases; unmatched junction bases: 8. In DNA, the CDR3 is TGTGCCAGCAGCGCTGGACTAGCGGGGGGCGGGTACCAAGAGACCCAGTACTTC. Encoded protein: CASSAGLAGGGYQETQYF.

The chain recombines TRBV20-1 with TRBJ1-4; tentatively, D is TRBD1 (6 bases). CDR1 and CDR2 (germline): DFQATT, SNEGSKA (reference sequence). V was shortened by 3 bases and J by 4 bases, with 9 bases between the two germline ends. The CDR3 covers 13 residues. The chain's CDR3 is CSASTRGNEKLFF. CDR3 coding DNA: TGCAGTGCTAGTACCAGGGGTAATGAAAAACTGTTTTTT.

The CDR3 protein is CASSLVFGTSYGYTF. The CDR3 DNA reads as TGTGCCAGCAGCTTAGTATTCGGGACTTCCTATGGCTACACCTTC. The chain is built from TRBV7-8 and TRBJ1-2; weak D call: TRBD1 (5 bases). This CDR3 has 15 residues. The V and J ends lost 1 base and 4 bases respectively, with 13 bases between them. The germline V gene has CDR1 SGHVS and CDR2 FQNEAQ.

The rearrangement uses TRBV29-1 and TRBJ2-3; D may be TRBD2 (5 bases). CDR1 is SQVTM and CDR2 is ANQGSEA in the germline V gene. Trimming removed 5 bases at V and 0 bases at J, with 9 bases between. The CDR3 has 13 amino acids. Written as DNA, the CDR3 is TGCAGCGTTAGAGCGGATAGCACAGATACGCAGTATTTT. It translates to CSVRADSTDTQYF.

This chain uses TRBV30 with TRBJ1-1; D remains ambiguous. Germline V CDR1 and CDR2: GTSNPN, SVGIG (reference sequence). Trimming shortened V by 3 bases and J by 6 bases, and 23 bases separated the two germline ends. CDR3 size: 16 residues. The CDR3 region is CAWSGASGSMEPEAFF. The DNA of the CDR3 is TGTGCCTGGAGCGGTGCCTCGGGTTCTATGGAACCTGAAGCTTTCTTT. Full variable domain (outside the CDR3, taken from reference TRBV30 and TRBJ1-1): SQTIHQWPATLVQPVGSPLSLECTVEGTSNPNLYWYRQAAGRGLQLLFYSVGIGQISSEVPQNLSASRPQDRQFILSSKKLLLSDSGFYLCAWSGASGSMEPEAFFGQGTRLTVV.

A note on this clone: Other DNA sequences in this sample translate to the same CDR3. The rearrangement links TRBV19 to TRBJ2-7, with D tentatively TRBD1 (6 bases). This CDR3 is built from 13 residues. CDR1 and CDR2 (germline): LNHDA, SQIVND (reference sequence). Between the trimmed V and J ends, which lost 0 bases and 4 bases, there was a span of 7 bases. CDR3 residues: CASSIDRGYEQYF. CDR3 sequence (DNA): TGTGCCAGTAGTATAGACAGGGGATACGAGCAGTACTTC.

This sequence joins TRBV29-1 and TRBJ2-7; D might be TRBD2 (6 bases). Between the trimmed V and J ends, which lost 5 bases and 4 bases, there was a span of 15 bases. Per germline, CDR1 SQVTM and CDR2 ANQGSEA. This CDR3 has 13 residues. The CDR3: CSVSRGGGYEQYF. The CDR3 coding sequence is TGCAGCGTTTCCCGAGGCGGAGGGTACGAGCAGTACTTC.

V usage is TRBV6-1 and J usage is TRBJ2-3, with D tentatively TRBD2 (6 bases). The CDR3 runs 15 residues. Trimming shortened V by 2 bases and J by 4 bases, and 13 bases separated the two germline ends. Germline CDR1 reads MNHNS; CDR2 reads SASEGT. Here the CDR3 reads CASSEPGPGADTQYF. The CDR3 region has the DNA TGTGCCAGCAGTGAACCGGGACCGGGGGCAGATACGCAGTATTTT.

This CDR3 reads CAWSSRVALSGNTIYF. CDR3 DNA sequence: TGTGCCTGGAGCTCCAGGGTGGCCCTCTCTGGAAACACCATATATTTT. V gene TRBV30 combines with J gene TRBJ1-3; D is perhaps TRBD1 (5 bases). The CDR3 contains 16 residues. CDR1 is GTSNPN, CDR2 SVGIG, per germline (reference sequence). The V and J ends lost 3 bases and 0 bases respectively, with 15 bases between them.